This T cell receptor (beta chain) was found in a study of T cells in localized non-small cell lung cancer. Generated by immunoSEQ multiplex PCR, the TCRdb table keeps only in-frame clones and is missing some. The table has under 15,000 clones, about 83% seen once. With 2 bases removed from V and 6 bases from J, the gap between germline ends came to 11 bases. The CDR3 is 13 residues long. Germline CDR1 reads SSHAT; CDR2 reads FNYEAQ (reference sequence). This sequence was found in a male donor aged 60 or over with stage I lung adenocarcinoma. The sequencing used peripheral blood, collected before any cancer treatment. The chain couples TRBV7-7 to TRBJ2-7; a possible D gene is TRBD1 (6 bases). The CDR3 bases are TGTGCCAGCAGCTTAAAACAGGGTGTCGAGCAGTACTTC. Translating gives CASSLKQGVEQYF.